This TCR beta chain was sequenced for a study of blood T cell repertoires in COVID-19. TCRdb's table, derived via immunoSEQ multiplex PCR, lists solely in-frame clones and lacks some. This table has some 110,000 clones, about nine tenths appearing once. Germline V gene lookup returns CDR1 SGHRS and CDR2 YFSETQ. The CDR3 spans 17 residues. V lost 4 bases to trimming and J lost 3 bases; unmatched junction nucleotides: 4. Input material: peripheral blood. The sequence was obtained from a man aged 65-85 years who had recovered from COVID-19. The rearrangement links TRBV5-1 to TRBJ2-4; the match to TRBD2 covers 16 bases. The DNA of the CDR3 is TGCGCCAGCAGCAAGGGACTAGCGGGAGGGTTCAAAAACATTCAGTACTTC. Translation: CASSKGLAGGFKNIQYF.